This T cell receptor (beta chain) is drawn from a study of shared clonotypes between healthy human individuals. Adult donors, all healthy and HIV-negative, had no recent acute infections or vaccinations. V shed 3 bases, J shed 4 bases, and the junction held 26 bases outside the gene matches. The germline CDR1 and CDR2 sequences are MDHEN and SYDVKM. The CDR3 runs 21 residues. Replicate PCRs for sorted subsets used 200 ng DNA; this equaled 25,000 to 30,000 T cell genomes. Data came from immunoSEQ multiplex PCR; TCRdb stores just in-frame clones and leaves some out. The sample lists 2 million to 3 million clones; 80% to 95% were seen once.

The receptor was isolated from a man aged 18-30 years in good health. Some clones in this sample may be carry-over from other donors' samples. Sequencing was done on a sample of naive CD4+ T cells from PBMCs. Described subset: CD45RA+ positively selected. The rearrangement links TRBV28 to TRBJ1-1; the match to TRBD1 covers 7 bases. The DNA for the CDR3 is TGTGCCAGCAGTTTTAAGACAGGGATCCTTCCCGGGGGGGAGCTACGCACTGAAGCTTTCTTT. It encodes CASSFKTGILPGGELRTEAFF.